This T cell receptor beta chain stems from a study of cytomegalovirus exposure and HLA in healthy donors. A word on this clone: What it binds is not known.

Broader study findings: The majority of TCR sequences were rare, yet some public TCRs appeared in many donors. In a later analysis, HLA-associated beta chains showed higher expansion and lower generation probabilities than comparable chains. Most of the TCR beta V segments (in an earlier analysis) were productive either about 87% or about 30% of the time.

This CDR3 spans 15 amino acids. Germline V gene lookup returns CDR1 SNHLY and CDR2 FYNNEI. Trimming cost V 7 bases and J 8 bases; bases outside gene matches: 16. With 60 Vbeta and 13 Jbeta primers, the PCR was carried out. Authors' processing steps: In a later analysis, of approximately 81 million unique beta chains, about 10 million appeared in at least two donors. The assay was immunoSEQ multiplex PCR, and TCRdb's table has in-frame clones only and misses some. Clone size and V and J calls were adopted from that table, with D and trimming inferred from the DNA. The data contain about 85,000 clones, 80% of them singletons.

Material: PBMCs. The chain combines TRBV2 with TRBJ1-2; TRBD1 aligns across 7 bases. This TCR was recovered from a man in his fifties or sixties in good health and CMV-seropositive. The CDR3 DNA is TGTGCCAGCACCGAAGGGGGACAGCCCCGAGAAGGCTACACCTTC. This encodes CASTEGGQPREGYTF.